This T cell receptor beta chain emerged from a study of HIV-infected patients and healthy controls. TCRdb ran MiXCR on the 5' RACE reads and lists one entry per CDR3 protein. Counted here are about 64,000 distinct CDR3 sequences, 15% to 20% occurring once; the ten biggest clones make up about 1.5%. The length of the CDR3 is 17 residues. The V end was cut by 3 bases, the J end by 4 bases, with 22 bases between. Germline V gene lookup returns CDR1 SGHRS and CDR2 YFSETQ. The J gene is TRBJ1-2, the V gene TRBV5-1; weak D call: TRBD1 (6 bases). The sample consisted of CD4+ T cells from blood. The origin of this receptor is a human donor in good health. CDR3 nucleotide sequence: TGCGCCAGCAGCTCCCGGCAGGGACGGCCGGGGGCCTATGGCTACACCTTC. Its translation is CASSSRQGRPGAYGYTF.